These 31 T cell receptor beta chains share one sample of origin, sequenced in a study of blood T cells in healthy people across ages. A second about 7 to 11 cycle PCR used barcoded and J-beta primers. TCRdb reprocessed the 5' RACE reads via MiXCR and lists one record per CDR3 protein. Of 450,000 to 700,000 distinct CDR3 sequences in the sample, 25% to 30% were seen once. Input material: blood. These receptors all stem from a woman in her 70s in good health.

J is TRBJ2-3 and V is TRBV6-6; the D is unclear. With 0 bases removed from V and 0 bases from J, the gap between germline ends came to 10 bases. The CDR3 runs 16 residues. Germline values: CDR1 MNHNY, CDR2 SVGAGI (reference sequence). The CDR3 DNA reads TGTGCCAGCAGTTACTCGAGCGTCCCTAGCACAGATACGCAGTATTTT. This codes for CASSYSSVPSTDTQYF.

This clonotype has more than one count but fewer than ten. The gene calls are TRBV6-1 and TRBJ1-1; TRBD1 matches 10 bases. This CDR3 is 17 amino acids long. V shed 7 bases, J shed 5 bases, and the junction held 16 bases outside the gene matches. Germline CDR1 MNHNS, CDR2 SASEGT. CDR3 amino acids: CASTPRDRGWQNTEAFF. CDR3 coding DNA: TGTGCCAGCACTCCCCGGGACAGGGGATGGCAAAATACTGAAGCTTTCTTT.

This clonotype was counted only a few times. The chain uses TRBV6-5 and TRBJ1-2, with 10 bases that match TRBD1. The CDR3 contains 16 residues. The junction had 6 bases not matched to a gene; V was cut back by 0 bases and J by 5 bases. Germline CDR1 and CDR2: MNHEY and SVGAGI. In DNA form, the CDR3 reads TGTGCCAGCAGTTACTCGTGGACAGGGGGAGTTTATGGCTACACCTTC. This translates into CASSYSWTGGVYGYTF.

This clonotype has a handful of counts. Its ends do not fully match the called genes, so a read error is possible. The rearrangement links TRBV7-9 to TRBJ2-3; the match to TRBD1 covers 9 bases. Germline V CDR1 and CDR2: SEHNR, FQNEAQ (reference sequence). The CDR3 is 16 residues long. CDR3 nucleotide sequence: TGTGCCAGCATTTCTAAGGGGACTCCGGGACAGGGTCCCAGGAATTTT. This encodes CASISKGTPGQGPRNF.

This clonotype has a handful of counts. V and J are TRBV11-2 and TRBJ2-1; D is tentatively TRBD1 or TRBD2 (5 bases each). The CDR3 consists of 16 residues. Trimming left V 1 base short and J 5 bases short, with 15 bases between. Germline V gene data show CDR1 as SGHAT and CDR2 as FQNNGV. CDR3 bases: TGTGCCAGCAGCTTAGTTCGCGCCGGGGCCAACAATGAGCAGTTCTTC. Its protein product is CASSLVRAGANNEQFF.

This clonotype has more than one count but fewer than ten. This chain uses TRBV7-2 with TRBJ1-4; a weak D match, TRBD1 (5 bases). CDR1 is SGHTA, CDR2 FQGNSA, per germline. CDR3 length: 16 amino acids. With 1 base removed from V and 0 bases from J, the gap between germline ends came to 9 bases. In DNA, the CDR3 is TGTGCCAGCAGCTTAGGACAGACGGCAACTAATGAAAAACTGTTTTTT. It translates to CASSLGQTATNEKLFF.

The CDR3 loop is CSATTSGPDEQFF. DNA for the CDR3: TGCAGTGCTACTACTAGCGGGCCGGATGAGCAGTTCTTC. The rearrangement joins TRBV20-1 to TRBJ2-1; 9 bases map to TRBD2. CDR1 is DFQATT and CDR2 is SNEGSKA in the germline V gene (reference sequence). The CDR3 sequence is 13 residues long. Germline trimming cut 4 bases from V and 8 bases from J; bases unmatched to any gene: 6.

Concerning this clonotype: The conserved final phenylalanine or tryptophan is absent from the CDR3, which likely points to a read error. The chain joins TRBV27 to TRBJ1-5, with D uncertain. Germline V CDR1 and CDR2: MNHEY, SMNVEV (reference sequence). This CDR3 has 12 amino acids. Trimming pared 7 bases from V and 7 bases from J, leaving 11 bases between. CDR3 residues: CASTQREQPQHL. CDR3 bases: TGTGCCAGCACCCAAAGGGAACAGCCCCAGCATCTT.

The chain is built from TRBV30 and TRBJ1-3; D gene uncertain. Germline-derived CDR1 and CDR2 are GTSNPN and SVGIG (reference sequence). CDR3 length: 13 amino acids. The V end lost 5 bases, the J end lost 0 bases, and 8 bases lay between the germline ends. The chain's CDR3 is CAWGVYSGNTIYF. CDR3 nucleotides: TGTGCCTGGGGAGTGTACTCTGGAAACACCATATATTTT.

This clonotype was found a few times. V usage is TRBV20-1 and J usage is TRBJ2-5; 9 nucleotides match TRBD2. The DNA end is more similar to TRBJ2-1, so the J call may be wrong. In germline, CDR1 is DFQATT, CDR2 SNEGSKA (reference sequence). This CDR3 region has 15 residues. The CDR3 DNA follows: TGCAGTGCCGCGAGCAGGCGGGGGGGCTACAATGAGCAGTTCTTC. Translating it yields CSAASRRGGYNEQFF.

In this sample, this clonotype turned up a few times. The gene calls are TRBV11-3 and TRBJ2-6; possibly TRBD1 for D (5 bases). V dropped 5 bases and J dropped 0 bases, with 20 bases sitting between them. Per germline, CDR1 SGHNT and CDR2 YENEEA. The CDR3 runs 19 residues. CDR3 sequence reads: CASSPFSAGLSSGANVLTF. The DNA for the CDR3 is TGTGCCAGCAGCCCGTTTAGTGCAGGGTTAAGCTCTGGGGCCAACGTCCTGACTTTC.

This sequence joins TRBV6-1 and TRBJ2-1; TRBD1 matches 9 bases. Germline V CDR1 and CDR2: MNHNS, SASEGT. Trimming removed 11 bases from V and 5 bases from J; junction bases left unmatched: 10. The CDR3 extends over 14 amino acids. CDR3 sequence: CAGSTGGLNNEQFF. The CDR3 DNA reads TGTGCCGGTTCGACAGGGGGATTGAACAATGAGCAGTTCTTC.

This clonotype was observed a few times. This chain links TRBV6-6 with TRBJ2-7; perhaps TRBD1 as D (6 bases). V was pared by 6 bases and J by 0 bases, with 15 bases between. This CDR3 contains 15 residues. Germline CDR1 and CDR2: MNHNY and SVGAGI (reference sequence). CDR3 nucleotides: TGTGCCAGCAGCACCGGACAGCCCACCTCCTACGAGCAGTACTTC. Protein sequence: CASSTGQPTSYEQYF.

The sample holds many counts of this clonotype. The chain uses TRBV5-1 and TRBJ2-5, with D possibly matching TRBD1 (6 bases). The CDR3 sequence is 14 residues long. The germline V and J ends were trimmed by 3 bases and 2 bases, with 11 bases remaining between them. Germline-derived CDR1 and CDR2 are SGHRS and YFSETQ. Here the CDR3 DNA reads TGCGCCAGCAGCTGGGGGCAAGGACAAGAGACCCAGTACTTC. This codes for CASSWGQGQETQYF.

This clonotype has just a few counts. The V call is TRBV7-2, the J call TRBJ2-7, with 7 bases matching TRBD1. The V segment lost 5 bases and the J segment 3 bases; nucleotides outside the gene matches: 7. In germline, CDR1 is SGHTA, CDR2 FQGNSA. This CDR3 has 14 amino acids. CDR3 in DNA: TGTGCCAGCAGCATAGACCGGACAGGCTACGAGCAGTACTTC. Translation: CASSIDRTGYEQYF.

This clonotype appeared a few times. Since a much larger clone is just one base distant, this may be a read error. This sequence joins TRBV7-2 and TRBJ2-3; perhaps TRBD2 as D (5 bases). The V gene's germline CDR1 is SGHTA and CDR2 FQGNSA. V dropped 2 bases and J dropped 4 bases, with 16 bases sitting between them. There are 16 residues in the CDR3. Here the CDR3 DNA reads TGTGCCAGCAGCTTACGCGCCCGTAGTAGCGCAGATACGCAGTATTTT. The encoded protein is CASSLRARSSADTQYF.

This clonotype has a handful of counts. The V call is TRBV6-2 or TRBV6-3, the J call TRBJ2-1; 9 bases are a match to TRBD2. Germline trimming cut 5 bases from V and 10 bases from J; bases unmatched to any gene: 15. Germline V gives CDR1 MNHEY, CDR2 SVGEGT. CDR3 length equals 16 residues. CDR3 sequence reads: CASSAILRGGKMEQFF. As DNA, the CDR3 is TGTGCCAGCAGTGCCATTTTGCGGGGGGGCAAGATGGAGCAGTTCTTC.

The genes are TRBV7-2 and TRBJ1-1, with D maybe TRBD1 (6 bases). This CDR3 comprises 14 residues. Germline CDR1 is SGHTA and CDR2 is FQGNSA. V shed 1 base and J shed 6 bases, with 12 bases lying between them. In DNA form, the CDR3 reads TGTGCCAGCAGCTTAGTCGGGGGCCCAGCTGAAGCTTTCTTT. Protein product: CASSLVGGPAEAFF.

This clonotype occurred a few times. The chain uses TRBV7-2 and TRBJ2-2; possibly TRBD1 for D (6 bases). The CDR3 is made up of 15 amino acids. V lost 4 bases and J 4 bases, leaving 13 bases between the germline ends. Germline CDR1 is SGHTA and CDR2 is FQGNSA. The CDR3 sequence is CASSSQGSITGELFF. CDR3 nucleotides: TGTGCCAGCAGCTCCCAGGGGAGCATCACCGGGGAGCTGTTTTTT. The entire variable domain, with the rest obtained from reference TRBV7-2 and TRBJ2-2, is as follows: GAGVSQSPSNKVTEKGKDVELRCDPISGHTALYWYRQSLGQGLEFLIYFQGNSAPDKSGLPSDRFSAERTGGSVSTLTIQRTQQEDSAVYLCASSSQGSITGELFFGEGSRLTVL.

The chain employs TRBV5-1 and TRBJ2-2; 10 nucleotides line up with TRBD1. This CDR3 spans 14 amino acids. Looked up from germline, CDR1 is SGHRS and CDR2 is YFSETQ. Unmatched junction bases numbered 5, after V lost 6 bases and J lost 6 bases. The CDR3 bases are TGCGCCAGCACCCGACAGGGGGCGCCCGGGGAGCTGTTTTTT. The encoded protein is CASTRQGAPGELFF.

Only a few counts were recorded for this clonotype. The chain is built from TRBV6-5 and TRBJ1-5, with D perhaps matching TRBD1 (5 bases). CDR3 length: 15 amino acids. Germline-derived CDR1 and CDR2 are MNHEY and SVGAGI. V lost 4 bases to trimming and J lost 1 base, with 11 bases between them. In nucleotides, the CDR3 is TGTGCCAGCAGTTCAGGGTTGCTCAGCAATCAGCCCCAGCATTTT. Translating gives CASSSGLLSNQPQHF.

In its sample, this clonotype was seen a few times. The chain uses TRBV10-3 and TRBJ1-3; no reliable D call. The CDR3 loop spans 16 amino acids. Germline V gene lookup returns CDR1 ENHRY and CDR2 SYGVKD. Trimming removed 3 bases from V and 0 bases from J, with 12 bases in between. The CDR3 loop reads CAISETATISGNTIYF. The CDR3 DNA reads as TGTGCCATCAGTGAAACAGCTACTATCTCTGGAAACACCATATATTTT.

Only one count was recorded for this clonotype. V gene TRBV5-1 combines with J gene TRBJ1-1; D may be TRBD1 (5 bases). The CDR3 has 15 residues. The ends were cut back, 3 bases at V and 1 base at J, with 13 bases in the middle. Germline V CDR1 and CDR2: SGHRS, YFSETQ. CDR3 DNA sequence: TGCGCCAGCAGCTCCGAGGGGTATGGGAACACTGAAGCTTTCTTT. This encodes CASSSEGYGNTEAFF.

The chain employs TRBV29-1 and TRBJ2-3; maybe TRBD2 (6 bases). This CDR3 is built from 16 residues. V lost 3 bases, J lost 0 bases, and 16 bases lay in between. Germline V gene lookup returns CDR1 SQVTM and CDR2 ANQGSEA. The CDR3 DNA reads TGCAGCGTTGATCATCGGCTAGCGTCTAGCACAGATACGCAGTATTTT. Protein product: CSVDHRLASSTDTQYF.

The chain links TRBV7-9 to TRBJ1-4; 7 nucleotides line up with TRBD1. The CDR3 is made up of 15 amino acids. Germline V gene lookup returns CDR1 SEHNR and CDR2 FQNEAQ (reference sequence). Trimming took 4 bases from V and 2 from J; bases not matched to a gene: 4. The CDR3 region has the DNA TGTGCCAGCAGCTCCCAACAGGGGACTAATGAAAAACTGTTTTTT. Its translation: CASSSQQGTNEKLFF.

This clonotype was detected a few times. The CDR3 protein is CASSAGIRAGSLIQETQYF. As DNA, the CDR3 is TGCGCCAGCAGCGCAGGAATTCGAGCGGGGTCCTTAATCCAAGAGACCCAGTACTTC. This chain joins TRBV5-1 and TRBJ2-5; 7 nucleotides agree with TRBD2. The CDR3 has 19 residues. The ends lost 4 bases at V and 1 base at J; junction bases unmatched: 19. Germline V gene sequence: CDR1 SGHRS, CDR2 YFSETQ. Supplemented by reference TRBV5-1 and TRBJ2-5, the full variable domain reads KAGVTQTPRYLIKTRGQQVTLSCSPISGHRSVSWYQQTPGQGLQFLFEYFSETQRNKGNFPGRFSGRQFSNSRSEMNVSTLELGDSALYLCASSAGIRAGSLIQETQYFGPGTRLLVL.

This sequence joins TRBV11-2 and TRBJ2-5; no clear D. The CDR3 runs 13 residues. The germline V gene encodes CDR1 SGHAT and CDR2 FQNNGV. Trimming shortened V by 3 bases and J by 1 base, and 6 bases separated the two germline ends. CDR3 in amino acids: CASSLESQETQYF. Written as DNA, the CDR3 is TGTGCCAGCAGCTTGGAAAGCCAAGAGACCCAGTACTTC.

CDR3 region: CASSLALQPNYGYTF. CDR3 in DNA: TGTGCCAGCAGCTTAGCGCTGCAGCCGAACTATGGCTACACCTTC. The J gene is TRBJ1-2, the V gene TRBV7-2; D is unresolved. Looked up from germline, CDR1 is SGHTA and CDR2 is FQGNSA. The CDR3 has 15 amino acids. V was shortened by 0 bases and J by 2 bases, with 10 bases between the two germline ends.

This clonotype was seen more than once but under ten times. CDR3 protein: CASSYGASSYNEQFF. For the CDR3, the DNA is TGTGCCAGCAGTTACGGGGCTAGCTCCTACAATGAGCAGTTCTTC. V usage is TRBV6-6 and J usage is TRBJ2-1; perhaps TRBD1 as D (5 bases). The CDR3 consists of 15 residues. Trimming took 2 bases from V and 0 from J, leaving 8 bases between them. Germline V gene sequence: CDR1 MNHNY, CDR2 SVGAGI (reference sequence).

This clonotype has a count of ten or more. V and J are TRBV6-1 and TRBJ1-1, with D possibly matching TRBD1 (5 bases). Germline CDR1 and CDR2: MNHNS and SASEGT. Trimming shortened V by 11 bases and J by 3 bases, and 22 bases separated the two germline ends. The CDR3 covers 15 residues. This CDR3 reads CALLGREGDDTEAFF. In nucleotides, the CDR3 is TGTGCCCTTTTGGGCAGGGAAGGTGATGACACTGAAGCTTTCTTT.

The J gene is TRBJ1-2, the V gene TRBV14, with D hard to call. The CDR3 consists of 15 residues. Germline CDR1 reads SGHDN; CDR2 reads FVKESK. Trimming cost V 1 base and J 8 bases, with 17 bases left between them. The CDR3 nucleotides are TGTGCCAGCAGCCAAGTTTACGGCAGCCGTGGGGGCTACACCTTC. This sequence encodes CASSQVYGSRGGYTF.